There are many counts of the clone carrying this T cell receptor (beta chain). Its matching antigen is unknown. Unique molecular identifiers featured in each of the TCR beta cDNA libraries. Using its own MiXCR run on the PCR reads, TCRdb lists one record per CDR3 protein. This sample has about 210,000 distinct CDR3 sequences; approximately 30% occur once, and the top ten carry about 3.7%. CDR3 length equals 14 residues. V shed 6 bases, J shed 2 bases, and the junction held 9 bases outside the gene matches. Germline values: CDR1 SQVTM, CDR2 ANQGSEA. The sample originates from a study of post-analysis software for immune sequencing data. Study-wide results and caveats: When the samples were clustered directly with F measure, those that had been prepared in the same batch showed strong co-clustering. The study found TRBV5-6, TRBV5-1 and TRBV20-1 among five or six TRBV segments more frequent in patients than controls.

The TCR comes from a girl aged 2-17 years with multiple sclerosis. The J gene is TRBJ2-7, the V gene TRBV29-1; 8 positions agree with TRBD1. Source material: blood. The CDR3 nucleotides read TGCAGCGTGCTCCGGGACAGGTCGCCCTACGAGCAGTACTTC. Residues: CSVLRDRSPYEQYF.